The sample holds a few counts of the clone carrying this TCR beta chain. The V gene's germline CDR1 is DFQATT and CDR2 SNEGSKA (reference sequence). CDR3 length: 11 amino acids. The V end was cut by 6 bases, the J end by 4 bases, with 9 bases between. In the source study's methods: Amplification of reference gene primers provided the estimated nucleated cell counts. Measured with immunoSEQ multiplex PCR; TCRdb has only the in-frame clones, and not every one. V, J and clone size are those of that table, while D and trimming were read from the DNA. The data hold roughly 130,000 clones, with 70% to 85% observed a single time. The record originates from a study of blood T cell repertoires in COVID-19. The wider study: Specimens from acute and convalescent COVID-19 originated in the United States, Italy and Spain.

The receptor was isolated from a woman aged 55-70 years with acute or convalescent COVID-19. This sequence joins TRBV20-1 and TRBJ1-1; D may be TRBD1 (5 bases). The sequencing sample was made of peripheral blood. The CDR3 DNA reads as TGCAGTGCGCCCGGGGGCACTGAAGCTTTCTTT. Encoded protein: CSAPGGTEAFF.